This T cell receptor (beta chain) was obtained from a study of technical replicates of blood from four donors. CDR1 is SEHNR and CDR2 is FQNEAQ in the germline V gene (reference sequence). This CDR3 has 15 amino acids. V shed 4 bases and J shed 6 bases, with 15 bases lying between them. Repertoires were generated with immunoSEQ multiplex PCR, while TCRdb's copy carries only in-frame clones and drops some. Counted here are some 100,000 clones, approximately 96% occurring once; the ten biggest clones make up roughly 0.21%. The sequence came from a human donor in good health. The chain links TRBV7-9 to TRBJ2-2, with D maybe TRBD1 (5 bases). Sequencing input: T cells isolated from PBMCs. CDR3 residues: CASSSTQGIPGELFF. DNA for the CDR3: TGTGCCAGCAGCTCCACCCAGGGTATTCCCGGGGAGCTGTTTTTT. The complete variable domain, with remaining parts taken from reference TRBV7-9 and TRBJ2-2, reads DTGVSQNPRHKITKRGQNVTFRCDPISEHNRLYWYRQTLGQGPEFLTYFQNEAQLEKSRLLSDRFSAERPKGSFSTLEIQRTEQGDSAMYLCASSSTQGIPGELFFGEGSRLTVL.